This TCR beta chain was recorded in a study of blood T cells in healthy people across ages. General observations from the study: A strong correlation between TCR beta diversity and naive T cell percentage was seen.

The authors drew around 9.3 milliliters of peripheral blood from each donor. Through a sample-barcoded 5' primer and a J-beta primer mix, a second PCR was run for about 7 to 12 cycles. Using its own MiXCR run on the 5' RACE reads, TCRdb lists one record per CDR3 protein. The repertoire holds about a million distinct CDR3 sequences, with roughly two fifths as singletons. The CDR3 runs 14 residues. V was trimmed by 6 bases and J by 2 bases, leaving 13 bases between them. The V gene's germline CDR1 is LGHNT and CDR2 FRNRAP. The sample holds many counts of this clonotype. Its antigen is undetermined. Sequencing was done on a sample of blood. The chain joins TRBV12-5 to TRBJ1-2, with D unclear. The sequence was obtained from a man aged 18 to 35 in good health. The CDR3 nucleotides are TGTGCTAGTGGGGCCGGAGCCAGGAACTATGGCTACACCTTC. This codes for CASGAGARNYGYTF.